This T cell receptor (beta chain) was captured in a study of T-cell memory formation after mild COVID-19. Study-level background: Largely, TCR clusters stayed within a single donor.

As to this clonotype: Its antigen remains unknown.

The CDR3 runs 19 residues. V was pared by 5 bases and J by 0 bases, with 13 bases of the junction left unmatched. Germline lookup yields CDR1 SGHTA and CDR2 FQGNSA. Each CDR3 protein is one row after TCRdb ran MiXCR on the 5' RACE reads. Here the sample spans under 250,000 distinct CDR3 sequences, 15% being singletons. Study-wide points: CD4/CD8 balance characterized clones contracting day 15 to 85, and CD4+ skew characterized later expanders. Nothing showed for sure that second-wave clones peaking on day 37 were SARS-CoV-2 specific.

The rearrangement links TRBV7-2 to TRBJ1-4; 9 nucleotides line up with TRBD1. This clonotype was obtained from an adult woman who had mild COVID-19 (a few samples of this study predate the infection). Cell type and time point are not known. The sequenced sample consisted of PBMCs or a T cell subset sorted from them (not recorded which). The CDR3 reads CASSAVGQGPLATNEKLFF. The CDR3 DNA sequence: TGTGCCAGCAGCGCCGTGGGACAGGGCCCACTTGCAACTAATGAAAAACTGTTTTTT. The whole variable domain, remainder taken from reference TRBV7-2 and TRBJ1-4, is GAGVSQSPSNKVTEKGKDVELRCDPISGHTALYWYRQSLGQGLEFLIYFQGNSAPDKSGLPSDRFSAERTGGSVSTLTIQRTQQEDSAVYLCASSAVGQGPLATNEKLFFGSGTQLSVL.